This section outlines one TCR beta chain sequence together with its context. This record comes from a study of control samples from healthy donors and cancer patients. The ends were cut back, 2 bases at V and 0 bases at J, with 11 bases in the middle. The CDR3 sequence is 16 residues long. Germline V gene data show CDR1 as PRHDT and CDR2 as FYEKMQ (reference sequence). The method was immunoSEQ multiplex PCR; TCRdb's version includes in-frame clones alone and lacks a portion of them. This table has under 150,000 clones, about nine tenths appearing once. This rearrangement joins TRBV13 to TRBJ1-3, with D possibly being TRBD1 (6 bases). The source material was blood. The TCR originated in a man between 35 and 55 years old in good health. This CDR3 is CASSLTTGSSGNTIYF. In nucleotides, the CDR3 is TGTGCCAGCAGCTTAACCACAGGGAGCTCTGGAAACACCATATATTTT.